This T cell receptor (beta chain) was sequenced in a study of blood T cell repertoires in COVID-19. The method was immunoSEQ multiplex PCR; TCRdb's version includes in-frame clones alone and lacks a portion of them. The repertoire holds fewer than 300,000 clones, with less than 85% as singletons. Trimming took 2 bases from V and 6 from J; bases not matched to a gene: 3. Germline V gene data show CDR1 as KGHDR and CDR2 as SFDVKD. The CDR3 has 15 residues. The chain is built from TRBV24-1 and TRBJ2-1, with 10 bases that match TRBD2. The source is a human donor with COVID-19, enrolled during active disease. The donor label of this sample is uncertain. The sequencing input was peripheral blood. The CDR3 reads CATSDSQREGNEQFF. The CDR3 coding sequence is TGTGCCACCAGTGATTCACAGCGGGAGGGCAATGAGCAGTTCTTC.